This T cell receptor beta chain derives from a study of shared clonotypes between healthy human individuals. This table comes from immunoSEQ multiplex PCR, and its TCRdb copy is limited to in-frame clones, with some not included. The table has around 650,000 clones, roughly 96% seen once. The CDR3 runs to 14 residues. The V gene's germline CDR1 is MNHEY and CDR2 SMNVEV (reference sequence). The V gene end was trimmed by 5 bases and the J gene end by 6 bases; junction bases not matched to a gene: 7. Terminally differentiated effector memory CD45RA+ cells were left out of the naive CD8 fraction, which was CD45RO-negative and positively selected for CCR7.

This rearrangement joins TRBV27 to TRBJ2-7, with 10 positions matching TRBD1. Material for sequencing was naive CD8+ T cells sorted from blood. This clonotype was obtained from a woman younger than 45 in good health. The CDR3 DNA reads as TGTGCCAGCAGTCACGCCGGGACAGGGGTCGAGCAGTACTTC. Its protein is CASSHAGTGVEQYF.